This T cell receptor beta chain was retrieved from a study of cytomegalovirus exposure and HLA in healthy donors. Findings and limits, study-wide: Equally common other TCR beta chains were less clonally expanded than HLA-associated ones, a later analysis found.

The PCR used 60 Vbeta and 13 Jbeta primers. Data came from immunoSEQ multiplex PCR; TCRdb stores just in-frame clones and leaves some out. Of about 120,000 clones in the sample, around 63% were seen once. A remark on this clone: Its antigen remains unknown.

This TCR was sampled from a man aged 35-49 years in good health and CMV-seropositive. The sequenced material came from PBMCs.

This chain's CDR3 is CSVHPGGGNEQFF. The CDR3 region has the DNA TGCAGCGTTCATCCGGGGGGGGGCAATGAGCAGTTCTTC. V usage is TRBV29-1 and J usage is TRBJ2-1; 8 nucleotides match TRBD2. The CDR3 sequence is 13 residues long. Unmatched junction bases numbered 6, after V lost 5 bases and J lost 6 bases. Germline V lookup: CDR1 SQVTM, CDR2 ANQGSEA.